Presented here are 20 T cell receptor beta chains from one specimen sequenced in a study of blood T cell repertoires in COVID-19. Here immunoSEQ multiplex PCR was the method, and the copy in TCRdb shows in-frame clones only, minus some. The sample includes fewer than 350,000 clones, about 85% seen only once; the top ten take over 1.5%. Sequencing used PBMCs or T cells enriched from blood (not recorded which). The receptors stem from a woman aged 25 to 39 who had been exposed to COVID-19.

V is TRBV4-3 and J is TRBJ1-4; D gene ambiguous. V was cut by 0 bases and J by 5 bases, with 10 bases left in between. Germline-derived CDR1 and CDR2 are LGHNA and YSLEER. The CDR3 extends over 15 amino acids. The CDR3 is CASSQEARKNEKLFF. In DNA form, the CDR3 reads TGCGCCAGCAGCCAAGAGGCCCGAAAGAATGAAAAACTGTTTTTT.

J is TRBJ1-2 and V is TRBV28; the D gene is possibly TRBD1 (6 bases). The length of the CDR3 is 13 residues. Germline V gene lookup returns CDR1 MDHEN and CDR2 SYDVKM. V was clipped by 6 bases and J by 6 bases, with 14 bases between them. CDR3 loop: CASSFGTPHGYTF. The CDR3 nucleotides read TGTGCCAGCAGCTTCGGGACACCTCATGGCTACACCTTC.

This chain uses TRBV11-2 with TRBJ1-2, with 10 nucleotides matching TRBD1. Trimming cost V 3 bases and J 3 bases; bases outside gene matches: 1. Germline V lookup: CDR1 SGHAT, CDR2 FQNNGV. CDR3 size: 14 residues. CDR3: CASSFGQGDYGYTF. The CDR3 nucleotides read TGTGCCAGCAGCTTCGGACAGGGGGACTATGGCTACACCTTC.

CDR3 in amino acids: CASSPGGGYSYNEQFF. Written as DNA, the CDR3 is TGTGCCAGCAGCCCTGGTGGGGGGTACTCCTACAATGAGCAGTTCTTC. This chain links TRBV5-4 with TRBJ2-1; D is possibly TRBD2 (6 bases). Germline V gene sequence: CDR1 SGHNT, CDR2 YYREEE (reference sequence). CDR3 length: 16 residues. The V end was cut by 4 bases, the J end by 0 bases, with 14 bases between. Complete variable domain (other parts from reference TRBV5-4 and TRBJ2-1): ETGVTQSPTHLIKTRGQQVTLRCSSQSGHNTVSWYQQALGQGPQFIFQYYREEENGRGNFPPRFSGLQFPNYSSELNVNALELDDSALYLCASSPGGGYSYNEQFFGPGTRLTVL.

The chain is built from TRBV9 and TRBJ2-7, with a weak D call TRBD2 (6 bases). The CDR3 loop spans 13 amino acids. CDR1 and CDR2 from the germline V gene are SGDLS and YYNGEE. The V and J ends lost 0 bases and 5 bases respectively, with 9 bases between them. CDR3 bases: TGTGCCAGCAGCGTAGCCACGGGGGACGAGCAGTACTTC. Translating it yields CASSVATGDEQYF.

The rearrangement joins TRBV7-9 to TRBJ1-2; TRBD1 matches 8 bases. Germline V gene data show CDR1 as SEHNR and CDR2 as FQNEAQ (reference sequence). The CDR3 has 16 amino acids. V shed 3 bases and J 7 bases; nucleotides not matched to a gene: 13. In DNA form, the CDR3 reads TGTGCCAGCAGCTTTGGGGGTGGCAGGGGGCTCGGTGGCTACACCTTC. It codes for CASSFGGGRGLGGYTF.

This clone was observed once. This chain links TRBV19 with TRBJ1-5; 8 bases align to TRBD1. CDR1 and CDR2 from the germline V gene are LNHDA and SQIVND (reference sequence). This CDR3 comprises 15 residues. The V segment lost 6 bases and the J segment 1 base; nucleotides outside the gene matches: 5. CDR3 bases: TGTGCCAGTAGGTCGACAGGGGCAAGCAATCAGCCCCAGCATTTT. This translates into CASRSTGASNQPQHF.

This rearrangement joins TRBV9 to TRBJ1-1; D unclear. CDR3 size: 15 residues. V lost 2 bases and J 3 bases, leaving 14 bases between the germline ends. The germline V gene encodes CDR1 SGDLS and CDR2 YYNGEE. As DNA, the CDR3 is TGTGCCAGCAGCGTGGACTTCAGCCCGTACACTGAAGCTTTCTTT. Its protein product is CASSVDFSPYTEAFF.

The chain carries TRBV6-2 or TRBV6-3 and TRBJ1-2, with a weak D call TRBD1 (6 bases). There are 13 residues in the CDR3. V was pared by 6 bases and J by 6 bases, with 14 bases between. CDR1 MNHEY and CDR2 SVGEGT come from the germline V gene. CDR3 sequence (DNA): TGTGCCAGCAGACCTCAGGGGAACAATGGCTACACCTTC. It codes for CASRPQGNNGYTF.

The rearrangement links TRBV10-1 to TRBJ2-5; 8 nucleotides match TRBD1. The CDR3 extends over 16 amino acids. V trimming: 7 bases; J trimming: 2 bases; junction bases outside the gene matches: 12. From germline, CDR1 is WNHNN and CDR2 SYGVQD (reference sequence). The CDR3 coding sequence is TGCGCCAGCAAAAAGACCGAGACAGGGGTTCAAGAGACCCAGTACTTC. Amino acids: CASKKTETGVQETQYF.

This clone was counted a single time. V gene TRBV18 combines with J gene TRBJ2-6, with TRBD1 matching 10 bases. V lost 3 bases to trimming and J lost 2 bases; unmatched junction nucleotides: 7. Germline V gene sequence: CDR1 KGHSH, CDR2 LQKENI. There are 18 residues in the CDR3. The CDR3 DNA is TGTGCCAGCTCACCGGGACAGGGGAACCGCCCTGGGGCCAACGTCCTGACTTTC. This gives the protein CASSPGQGNRPGANVLTF.

The sample holds one count of this clone. The chain links TRBV19 to TRBJ1-2; 7 nucleotides agree with TRBD1. The CDR3 has 15 residues. V lost 6 bases and J lost 0; bases outside the gene matches: 7. The germline V gene has CDR1 LNHDA and CDR2 SQIVND (reference sequence). CDR3: CASRTGQATNYGYTF. In DNA, the CDR3 is TGTGCCAGTAGAACAGGACAGGCCACTAACTATGGCTACACCTTC.

The chain has TRBV10-1 and TRBJ1-6; D might be TRBD1 (6 bases). The CDR3 length is 15 residues. Trimming shortened V by 4 bases and J by 9 bases, and 16 bases separated the two germline ends. Germline V gives CDR1 WNHNN, CDR2 SYGVQD (reference sequence). The CDR3 loop reads CASSAGRTEGSPLHF. CDR3 DNA sequence: TGCGCCAGCAGTGCAGGCAGGACAGAAGGTTCACCCCTCCACTTT.

The rearrangement uses TRBV10-3 and TRBJ1-6; weak D call: TRBD1 (5 bases). The CDR3 runs 13 residues. Trimming shortened V by 9 bases and J by 9 bases, and 15 bases separated the two germline ends. CDR1 is ENHRY and CDR2 is SYGVKD in the germline V gene. The CDR3 sequence is CAIRRGDSSPLHF. CDR3 in DNA: TGTGCCATTAGACGGGGGGATAGTTCACCCCTCCACTTT.

This chain joins TRBV6-1 and TRBJ1-1; D gene ambiguous. Trimming stripped 0 bases from V and 1 base from J, with 6 bases between. Per germline, CDR1 MNHNS and CDR2 SASEGT. The CDR3 runs 14 residues. The DNA of the CDR3 is TGTGCCAGCAGTGAAGCAAGCCGGAACACTGAAGCTTTCTTT. Translation gives CASSEASRNTEAFF.

The genes are TRBV29-1 and TRBJ2-1; possibly TRBD2 for D (6 bases). The CDR3 is made up of 14 amino acids. Trimming removed 2 bases at V and 7 bases at J, with 15 bases between. Germline values: CDR1 SQVTM, CDR2 ANQGSEA. The CDR3 reads CSVEFRDGRNEQFF. CDR3 DNA sequence: TGCAGCGTTGAATTTAGGGACGGGAGAAATGAGCAGTTCTTC.

The genes are TRBV10-2 and TRBJ2-1, with TRBD2 identical over 12 bases. The CDR3 has 15 residues. V shed 2 bases and J 12 bases; nucleotides not matched to a gene: 8. The germline V gene encodes CDR1 WSHSY and CDR2 SAAADI. The CDR3 loop is CASSEQTSGGPAQFF. For the CDR3, the DNA is TGCGCCAGCAGTGAGCAAACTAGCGGGGGGCCTGCGCAGTTCTTC.

Points on this clone: Within the sample, other DNA sequences also encode this same CDR3. V gene TRBV28 combines with J gene TRBJ2-2; 11 nucleotides align to TRBD2. Looked up from germline, CDR1 is MDHEN and CDR2 is SYDVKM. This CDR3 contains 16 residues. V was clipped by 6 bases and J by 0 bases; unmatched bases: 3. CDR3 sequence: CASRTGLAANTGELFF. The CDR3 DNA sequence: TGTGCCAGCAGGACGGGACTAGCGGCGAACACCGGGGAGCTGTTTTTT.

J is TRBJ1-2 and V is TRBV4-1; D remains ambiguous. The CDR3 has 15 residues. Germline assignment: CDR1 MGHRA and CDR2 YSYEKL. Trimming took off 0 bases at V and 2 bases at J, with 10 bases between the two ends. The CDR3 nucleotides read TGCGCCAGCAGCCAAGATTCTAACAGAAACTATGGCTACACCTTC. Protein product: CASSQDSNRNYGYTF.

The genes are TRBV27 and TRBJ1-5; D uncertain. This CDR3 comprises 15 residues. V was clipped by 4 bases and J by 2 bases, with 12 bases between them. Germline CDR1 reads MNHEY; CDR2 reads SMNVEV (reference sequence). CDR3 amino acids: CASSSLFGGNQPQHF. For the CDR3, the DNA is TGTGCCAGCAGTTCACTCTTCGGGGGCAATCAGCCCCAGCATTTT.